This TCR beta chain was sequenced during a study of T cell responses to AZD1222 COVID-19 vaccine. Study findings and constraints: Donor demographics were predominantly white British with a female majority; clonal diversity may be underestimated.

Notes on this clone: No antigen is known for it.

The V and J ends lost 4 bases and 4 bases, in that order; junction bases with no gene match: 12. Germline V gene sequence: CDR1 LGHDT, CDR2 YNNKEL (reference sequence). CDR3 length: 17 residues. The data were produced by immunoSEQ multiplex PCR, yet TCRdb's version contains in-frame clones alone and is incomplete. The sample records some 81,000 clones, about 82% being singletons. Pooling was applied to second doses at about 4 or about 12 weeks. The TCR comes from an adult who received the AZD1222 COVID-19 vaccine. The specimen was peripheral blood, collected 28 days after the second AZD1222 dose. The gene calls are TRBV3-1 (or the pseudogene TRBV3-2) and TRBJ2-3; 9 bases line up with TRBD2. The CDR3 sequence is CASSPGDSGRSSDTQYF. Here the CDR3 DNA reads TGTGCCAGCAGCCCAGGGGATAGCGGGAGAAGTTCAGATACGCAGTATTTT.